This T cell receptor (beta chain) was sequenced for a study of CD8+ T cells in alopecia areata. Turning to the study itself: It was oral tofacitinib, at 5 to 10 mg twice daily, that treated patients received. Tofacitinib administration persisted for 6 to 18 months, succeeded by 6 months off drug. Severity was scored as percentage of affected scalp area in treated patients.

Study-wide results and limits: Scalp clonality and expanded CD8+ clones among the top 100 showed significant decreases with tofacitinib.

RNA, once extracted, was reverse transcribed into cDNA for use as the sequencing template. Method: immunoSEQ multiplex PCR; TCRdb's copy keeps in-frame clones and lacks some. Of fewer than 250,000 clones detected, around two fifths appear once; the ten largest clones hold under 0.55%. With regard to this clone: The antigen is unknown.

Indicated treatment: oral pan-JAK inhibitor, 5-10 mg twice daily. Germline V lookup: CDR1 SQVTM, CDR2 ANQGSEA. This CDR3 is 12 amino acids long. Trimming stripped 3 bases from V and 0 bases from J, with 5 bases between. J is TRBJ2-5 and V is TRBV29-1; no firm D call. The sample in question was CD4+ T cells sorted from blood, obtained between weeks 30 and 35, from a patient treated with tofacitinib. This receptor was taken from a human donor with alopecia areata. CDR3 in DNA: TGCAGCGTTGACGGGTACCAAGAGACCCAGTACTTC. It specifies CSVDGYQETQYF.